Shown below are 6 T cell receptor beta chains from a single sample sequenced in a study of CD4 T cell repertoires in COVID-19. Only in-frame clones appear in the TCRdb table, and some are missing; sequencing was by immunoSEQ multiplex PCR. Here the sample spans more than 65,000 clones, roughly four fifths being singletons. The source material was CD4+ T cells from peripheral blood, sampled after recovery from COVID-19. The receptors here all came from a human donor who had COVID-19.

Here the CDR3 reads CASSPTDRGGYGYTF. CDR3 nucleotides: TGTGCCAGCAGCCCGACCGACAGGGGCGGCTATGGCTACACCTTC. The chain recombines TRBV5-5 with TRBJ1-2; 8 bases map to TRBD1. Losses at the gene ends were 4 bases for V and 4 bases for J; bases not matched to a gene: 9. The CDR3 consists of 15 residues. Per germline, CDR1 SGHKS and CDR2 YYEKEE (reference sequence).

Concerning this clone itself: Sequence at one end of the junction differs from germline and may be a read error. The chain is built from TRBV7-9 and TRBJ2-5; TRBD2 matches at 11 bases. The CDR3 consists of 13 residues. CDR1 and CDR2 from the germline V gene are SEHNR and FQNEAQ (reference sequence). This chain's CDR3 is CASSLAGGRTQYF. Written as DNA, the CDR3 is TGTGCCAGCAGCCTAGCGGGAGGAAGGACCCAGTACTTC.

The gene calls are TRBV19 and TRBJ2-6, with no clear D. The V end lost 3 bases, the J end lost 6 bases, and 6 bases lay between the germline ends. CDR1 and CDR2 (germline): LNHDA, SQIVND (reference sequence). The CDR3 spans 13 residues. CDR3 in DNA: TGTGCCAGTAGTATGGCCCAGGCCAACGTCCTGACTTTC. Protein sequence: CASSMAQANVLTF.

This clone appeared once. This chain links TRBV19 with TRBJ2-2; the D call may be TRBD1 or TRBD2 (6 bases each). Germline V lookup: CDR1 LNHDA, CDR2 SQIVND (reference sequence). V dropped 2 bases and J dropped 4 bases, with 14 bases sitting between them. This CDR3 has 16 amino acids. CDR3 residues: CASSIKGGEFTGELFF. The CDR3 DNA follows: TGTGCCAGTAGTATAAAGGGGGGAGAGTTCACCGGGGAGCTGTTTTTT.

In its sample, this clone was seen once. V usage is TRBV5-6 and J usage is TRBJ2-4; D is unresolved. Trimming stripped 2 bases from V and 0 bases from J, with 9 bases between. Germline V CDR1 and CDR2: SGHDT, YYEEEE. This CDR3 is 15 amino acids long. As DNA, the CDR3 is TGTGCCAGCAGCTTAAGCAGGCTAGCCAAAAACATTCAGTACTTC. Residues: CASSLSRLAKNIQYF.

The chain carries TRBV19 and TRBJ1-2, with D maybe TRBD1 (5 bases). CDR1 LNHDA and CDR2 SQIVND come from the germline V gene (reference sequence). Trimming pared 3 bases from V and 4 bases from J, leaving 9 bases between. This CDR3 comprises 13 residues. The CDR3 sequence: CASSIKGFYGYTF. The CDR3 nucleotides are TGTGCCAGTAGTATCAAGGGGTTCTATGGCTACACCTTC.